This passage covers 10 T cell receptor beta chains from one sample sequenced in a study of Graves' ophthalmopathy and Graves' hyperthyroidism. RNA transcripts served as template for amplifying TCR beta CDR3 sequences. Second-round multiplex PCR came after first-round RT-PCR with HTBI primers. TCRdb recomputed calls from the multiplex PCR reads with MiXCR, one row per CDR3 protein. The sample includes a few hundred thousand distinct CDR3 sequences, approximately 15% of them seen just once. Sequencing was carried out using peripheral blood. The receptors here all came from a woman between 18 and 30 years old with stable Graves' hyperthyroidism.

The chain carries TRBV9 and TRBJ2-6; D unclear. This CDR3 has 15 amino acids. Germline CDR1 is SGDLS and CDR2 is YYNGEE. Trimming cost V 0 bases and J 2 bases, with 6 bases left between them. CDR3 amino acids: CASSVESAGANVLTF. CDR3 coding DNA: TGTGCCAGCAGCGTAGAGTCAGCTGGGGCCAACGTCCTGACTTTC.

There are many counts of this clonotype. V usage is TRBV7-2 and J usage is TRBJ1-3, with 8 bases lining up with TRBD1. Germline CDR1 SGHTA, CDR2 FQGNSA. The CDR3 spans 15 residues. V shed 5 bases and J 5 bases; nucleotides not matched to a gene: 8. The CDR3 DNA sequence: TGTGCCAGCAGCCTGGCCGGACAGGGTCGAAACACCATATATTTT. Protein product: CASSLAGQGRNTIYF.

This clonotype was seen just once. One junction end disagrees with the germline gene, perhaps due to a read error. The chain links TRBV7-2 to TRBJ2-7; 8 nucleotides agree with TRBD1. Germline V lookup: CDR1 SGHTA, CDR2 FQGNSA. The CDR3 totals 14 residues. Here the CDR3 DNA reads TGTGCCAGCAGACCGGGACAGGCAACCTACGAGCAGTGCTTC. Translating it yields CASRPGQATYEQCF.

The gene calls are TRBV27 and TRBJ1-5; 10 bases are a match to TRBD1. Germline CDR1 is MNHEY and CDR2 is SMNVEV (reference sequence). The CDR3 has 14 amino acids. The trim removed 8 bases at V and 4 bases at J, leaving 5 bases unmatched. As DNA, the CDR3 is TGTGCCAGCGGCGGGACAGGGGCAAATCAGCCCCAGCATTTT. This gives the protein CASGGTGANQPQHF.

This clonotype was seen many times. The genes are TRBV6-1 and TRBJ2-4; no firm D call. Germline V CDR1 and CDR2: MNHNS, SASEGT. The CDR3 runs to 17 residues. V was clipped by 0 bases and J by 0 bases, with 12 bases between them. CDR3 sequence (DNA): TGTGCCAGCAGTGAAGCGCAACCAATTCTAGCCAAAAACATTCAGTACTTC. Translating gives CASSEAQPILAKNIQYF.

Ten or more counts support this clonotype. The V call is TRBV7-2, the J call TRBJ2-7; no clear D gene. The V end was cut by 0 bases, the J end by 0 bases, with 6 bases between. CDR3 length equals 14 residues. Germline V gene lookup returns CDR1 SGHTA and CDR2 FQGNSA. CDR3 sequence (DNA): TGTGCCAGCAGCTTAGCAGGCCGCTCCTACGAGCAGTACTTC. Translation: CASSLAGRSYEQYF. The full variable domain, with the rest looked up from reference TRBV7-2 and TRBJ2-7, is GAGVSQSPSNKVTEKGKDVELRCDPISGHTALYWYRQSLGQGLEFLIYFQGNSAPDKSGLPSDRFSAERTGGSVSTLTIQRTQQEDSAVYLCASSLAGRSYEQYFGPGTRLTVT.

This clonotype has a count of ten or more. The chain is built from TRBV12-3 or TRBV12-4 and TRBJ1-6; D remains unclear. V was clipped by 2 bases and J by 0 bases, with 8 bases between them. The CDR3 is made up of 16 amino acids. In nucleotides, the CDR3 is TGTGCCAGCAGTTTATCGGTCAGCTCCTATAATTCACCCCTCCACTTT. As protein: CASSLSVSSYNSPLHF.

The table lists this clonotype with many counts. The V gene is TRBV13, the J gene TRBJ2-7; D is unclear. Trimming pared 5 bases from V and 6 bases from J, leaving 8 bases between. The CDR3 runs 11 residues. Germline assignment: CDR1 PRHDT and CDR2 FYEKMQ (reference sequence). This chain's CDR3 is CASSVMGEQYF. In DNA form, the CDR3 reads TGTGCCAGCAGCGTGATGGGCGAGCAGTACTTC.

This clonotype was observed at least ten times. The chain is built from TRBV10-3 and TRBJ1-5; D is unclear. Deletions cut 0 bases from V and 4 bases from J, with 10 bases between. Germline CDR1 and CDR2: ENHRY and SYGVKD. This CDR3 contains 15 residues. The CDR3 is CAISESGSKNQPQHF. The CDR3, as DNA: TGTGCCATCAGTGAGTCTGGCAGCAAAAATCAGCCCCAGCATTTT.

This clonotype has ten or more counts. This chain uses TRBV5-1 with TRBJ1-1; D uncertain. V was cut by 5 bases and J by 3 bases, with 14 bases left in between. Germline V gives CDR1 SGHRS, CDR2 YFSETQ. This CDR3 is built from 14 residues. The CDR3, as DNA: TGCGCCAGCAGGCCTGGGCCCGAGGACACTGAAGCTTTCTTT. Translating gives CASRPGPEDTEAFF.